Listed here are 22 T cell receptor beta chains from one sample, sequenced in a study of T cell repertoires in cytomegalovirus infection (dated by TCRdb to the late 2010s). The meaning of the sample's treatment or condition label: in vitro stimulation with specific CMV peptide epitopes to enrich CMV-specific T cells. These TCRs are of unknown antigen specificity. Sequenced using an Illumina HiSeq 1500. TCRdb itself trimmed the public reads at Q25 with fastp, ran MiXCR and retained productive beta chains. Merged by CDR3 protein, the rows form single entries marked with the most common genes and DNA. The sample table holds roughly 990,000 distinct CDR3 sequences, of which less than 40% were seen once. The ten most abundant clones make up over 12% of the sample. The sample here was cultured CD8+ T cells from PBMCs, taken from culture after CMV antigen stimulation. These receptors were taken from a human donor in good health (CMV status not recorded). Some clones in this sample may be carry-over from other donors' samples.

The chain has TRBV6-1 and TRBJ2-3; possibly TRBD1 for D (5 bases). Trimming removed 2 bases at V and 4 bases at J, with 16 bases between. Germline CDR1 MNHNS, CDR2 SASEGT. CDR3 length: 16 residues. CDR3 residues: CASSEIRGRSSDTQYF. The CDR3 region has the DNA TGTGCCAGCAGTGAAATAAGGGGCCGCTCATCAGATACGCAGTATTTT.

This clonotype occurred a few times. This chain's CDR3 is CASSVKDRGYEQYF. The CDR3 DNA is TGTGCCAGCAGCGTAAAGGACAGGGGTTACGAGCAGTACTTC. This chain joins TRBV9 and TRBJ2-7; 9 bases line up with TRBD1. This CDR3 comprises 14 residues. Per germline, CDR1 SGDLS and CDR2 YYNGEE. Trimming cost V 1 base and J 4 bases; bases outside gene matches: 3.

This clonotype was recorded many times. The V gene is TRBV7-6, the J gene TRBJ2-2; weak D call: TRBD1 (5 bases). Germline CDR1 is SGHVS and CDR2 is FNYEAQ. With 1 base removed from V and 5 bases from J, the gap between germline ends came to 11 bases. The CDR3 covers 15 residues. The CDR3 coding sequence is TGTGCCAGCAGCTTAGGGGATCAGGGAACCGGGGAGCTGTTTTTT. As protein: CASSLGDQGTGELFF.

This clonotype appeared a few times. The chain recombines TRBV7-6 with TRBJ2-7; D tentatively reads TRBD1 or TRBD2 (5 bases each). The V end lost 5 bases, the J end lost 2 bases, and 13 bases lay between the germline ends. The germline gives CDR1 SGHVS, CDR2 FNYEAQ. This CDR3 comprises 14 residues. The CDR3 DNA is TGTGCCAGCAGCCAATTAGGGACGACCTACGAGCAGTACTTC. Translated, it gives CASSQLGTTYEQYF.

This clonotype was detected only a few times. This chain connects TRBV4-1 to TRBJ2-1, with D maybe TRBD2 (6 bases). CDR1 MGHRA and CDR2 YSYEKL come from the germline V gene. The CDR3 spans 14 residues. V was cut by 4 bases and J by 6 bases, with 13 bases left in between. The CDR3 sequence: CASSPGMEGNEQFF. Written as DNA, the CDR3 is TGCGCCAGCAGCCCAGGGATGGAGGGCAATGAGCAGTTCTTC.

The chain carries TRBV6-1 and TRBJ1-5, with D possibly matching TRBD1 (5 bases). CDR3 length: 15 residues. Trimming took off 3 bases at V and 3 bases at J, with 12 bases between the two ends. From germline, CDR1 is MNHNS and CDR2 SASEGT. In DNA form, the CDR3 reads TGTGCCAGCAGTGAGGTGACAGCCTACAATCAGCCCCAGCATTTT. Protein product: CASSEVTAYNQPQHF.

Concerning this clonotype itself: A read error may explain this, as a much larger clone is one base away. V is TRBV7-9 and J is TRBJ1-4; 7 bases map to TRBD1. V dropped 5 bases and J dropped 4; count of bases not matched to a gene: 4. The CDR3 is made up of 14 amino acids. Germline CDR1 SEHNR, CDR2 FQNEAQ (reference sequence). This chain's CDR3 is CASSHDRVNEKLFF. The DNA of the CDR3 is TGTGCCAGCAGCCACGACAGGGTTAATGAAAAACTGTTTTTT.

This clonotype was picked up many times. V gene TRBV6-1 combines with J gene TRBJ2-1; TRBD2 aligns across 8 bases. The CDR3 sequence is 14 residues long. Per germline, CDR1 MNHNS and CDR2 SASEGT. V lost 8 bases, J lost 4 bases, and 7 bases stayed unmatched. For the CDR3, the DNA is TGTGCCAGCGGAACTAGCGGATTTTACAATGAGCAGTTCTTC. It translates to CASGTSGFYNEQFF.

This clonotype was found a few times. The rearrangement joins TRBV6-5 to TRBJ1-1; D is uncertain. Germline CDR1 reads MNHEY; CDR2 reads SVGAGI. V was pared by 7 bases and J by 4 bases, with 16 bases between. The CDR3 runs to 14 residues. CDR3 sequence: CASTSGPFGTEAFF. CDR3 bases: TGTGCCAGCACCTCGGGTCCATTCGGCACTGAAGCTTTCTTT.

The chain is built from TRBV28 and TRBJ2-7; 11 nucleotides match TRBD1. CDR1 is MDHEN, CDR2 SYDVKM, per germline. CDR3 length: 16 residues. V trimming: 5 bases; J trimming: 5 bases; junction bases outside the gene matches: 11. CDR3 nucleotides: TGTGCCAGCAGTCCCTTGTTGGGGACAGGGGGTCACGAGCAGTACGTC. This sequence encodes CASSPLLGTGGHEQYV.

This clonotype was counted only a few times. This chain uses TRBV25-1 with TRBJ2-1, with TRBD2 identical over 7 bases. Germline V gene lookup returns CDR1 MGHDK and CDR2 SYGVNS. The CDR3 is 16 residues long. V dropped 4 bases and J dropped 3; count of bases not matched to a gene: 9. This CDR3 reads CASSVRGGGLYNEQFF. CDR3 nucleotides: TGTGCCAGCAGTGTAAGGGGCGGGGGTCTCTACAATGAGCAGTTCTTC.

The V call is TRBV4-1, the J call TRBJ1-1; perhaps TRBD1 as D (6 bases). V shed 0 bases and J shed 0 bases, with 11 bases lying between them. CDR1 and CDR2 from the germline V gene are MGHRA and YSYEKL. CDR3 length: 16 residues. CDR3 DNA: TGCGCCAGCAGCCAAGAGCAGGGGTCGCTGAACACTGAAGCTTTCTTT. This translates into CASSQEQGSLNTEAFF.

The chain recombines TRBV7-9 with TRBJ1-2, with 7 bases identical to TRBD1. The junction had 6 bases not matched to a gene; V was cut back by 5 bases and J by 3 bases. Germline V gene data show CDR1 as SEHNR and CDR2 as FQNEAQ (reference sequence). CDR3 length: 14 residues. In DNA form, the CDR3 reads TGTGCCAGCAGCGGGGACAGCCACGACTATGGCTACACCTTC. It encodes CASSGDSHDYGYTF.

The V call is TRBV20-1, the J call TRBJ1-1, with D unresolved. V shed 5 bases and J shed 4 bases, with 8 bases lying between them. The germline V gene has CDR1 DFQATT and CDR2 SNEGSKA (reference sequence). CDR3 length equals 11 residues. Here the CDR3 DNA reads TGCAGTGCTCCCGACGGCACTGAAGCTTTCTTT. It encodes CSAPDGTEAFF.

This clonotype was seen only a few times. The chain joins TRBV6-8 to TRBJ1-2; D is unresolved. This CDR3 has 18 amino acids. Germline values: CDR1 MNHGY, CDR2 SAAAGT. V dropped 0 bases and J dropped 0 bases, with 17 bases sitting between them. The CDR3 loop reads CASSYSPSPTPSNYGYTF. Written as DNA, the CDR3 is TGTGCCAGCAGTTACTCTCCGTCCCCGACGCCTTCTAACTATGGCTACACCTTC.

This clonotype was recorded a few times. The chain links TRBV6-2 or TRBV6-3 to TRBJ2-7, with no clear D. The CDR3 has 14 amino acids. V gave up 2 bases and J gave up 4 bases, with 12 bases separating them. CDR1 is MNHEY and CDR2 is SVGEGT in the germline V gene. CDR3 DNA: TGTGCCAGCAGTTACAAACCTTGGGGTTACGAGCAGTACGTC. Translating gives CASSYKPWGYEQYV.

The chain couples TRBV7-6 to TRBJ1-1, with 7 bases aligning to TRBD1. With 1 base clipped from V and 5 bases from J, the junction kept 10 bases outside the gene matches. Germline V gene lookup returns CDR1 SGHVS and CDR2 FNYEAQ. The CDR3 runs 16 residues. In DNA form, the CDR3 reads TGTGCCAGCAGCTTAGGGGCAGGGGGAGGGGGTACTGAAGCTTTCTTT. The encoded protein is CASSLGAGGGGTEAFF.

This clonotype was found a few times. The rearrangement links TRBV7-9 to TRBJ1-2; D unclear. The V gene's germline CDR1 is SEHNR and CDR2 FQNEAQ (reference sequence). Trimming left V 4 bases short and J 4 bases short, with 16 bases between. The CDR3 has 15 amino acids. Written as DNA, the CDR3 is TGTGCCAGCAGCTCCCTGGTGGGGATCAGCTATGGCTACACCTTC. This codes for CASSSLVGISYGYTF.

This clonotype showed up just a few times. This chain connects TRBV20-1 to TRBJ2-7, with D maybe TRBD2 (6 bases). Germline loops: CDR1 DFQATT, CDR2 SNEGSKA (reference sequence). V lost 5 bases to trimming and J lost 2 bases, with 13 bases between them. This CDR3 is 13 amino acids long. The CDR3 DNA follows: TGCAGTGCTCTACAACGGGGGACCTACGAGCAGTACGTC. It specifies CSALQRGTYEQYV.

The chain combines TRBV7-9 with TRBJ1-5; a weak D match, TRBD1 (6 bases). V was cut by 5 bases and J by 6 bases, with 14 bases left in between. Per the germline V gene, CDR1 is SEHNR and CDR2 is FQNEAQ (reference sequence). The CDR3 length is 14 residues. The CDR3 DNA follows: TGTGCCAGCAGCCCCGAACAGGGAAGTCAGCCCCAGCATTTT. This gives the protein CASSPEQGSQPQHF.

The chain combines TRBV14 with TRBJ2-1; 14 bases line up with TRBD2. This CDR3 has 17 residues. After removal of 3 bases from V and 2 bases from J, the junction contained 3 bases not matched to a gene. The germline CDR1 and CDR2 sequences are SGHDN and FVKESK. The CDR3 sequence: CASSQGLAGDPYNEQFF. In DNA form, the CDR3 reads TGTGCCAGCAGCCAGGGACTAGCGGGGGATCCCTACAATGAGCAGTTCTTC.

A few counts support this clonotype. This chain joins TRBV7-9 and TRBJ2-1, with TRBD2 matching over 8 bases. This CDR3 comprises 14 residues. Germline V CDR1 and CDR2: SEHNR, FQNEAQ (reference sequence). V shed 1 base, J shed 7 bases, and the junction held 3 bases outside the gene matches. Written as DNA, the CDR3 is TGTGCCAGCAGCTTAGGAGCGGGGGAAAATGAGCAGTTCTTC. The encoded protein is CASSLGAGENEQFF.